The rows below give T cell receptor beta chains drawn from one sample of a study of blood T cell repertoires in COVID-19. Profiled with immunoSEQ multiplex PCR; TCRdb holds only in-frame clones, not every one. The table lists some 260,000 clones, approximately 90% of them singletons. The specimen sequenced was PBMCs or T cells enriched from blood (not recorded which). The receptors here all came from a man between 40 and 49 years old who had recovered from COVID-19. Both conserved end residues are part of each CDR3. D genes are given only for firm matches. Clone sizes are given selectively: once, few, many, or a class where the clone is expanded.

size,V,length,D,J,CDR3,DNA
.,TRBV27,14,TRBD2,TRBJ2-3,CASRPGLPTDTQYF,TGTGCCAGCAGGCCGGGACTACCCACAGATACGCAGTATTTT
once,TRBV24-1,15,TRBD1,TRBJ2-7,CATSDSNGQGDEQYF,TGTGCCACCAGTGATTCCAACGGACAGGGTGACGAGCAGTACTTC
once,TRBV30,17,.,TRBJ1-3,CAWSPSYGSSSGNTIYF,TGTGCCTGGAGTCCGTCTTATGGCTCTAGCTCTGGAAACACCATATATTTT
.,TRBV25-1,14,TRBD2,TRBJ2-4,CASSGGGVQNIQYF,TGTGCCAGCAGTGGGGGGGGAGTTCAGAACATTCAGTACTTC
.,TRBV5-1,12,.,TRBJ2-1,CASSLGAVEQFF,TGCGCCAGCAGCTTAGGGGCCGTTGAGCAGTTCTTC
.,TRBV15,16,TRBD1,TRBJ1-2,CATSRTTGAAPLRYTF,TGTGCCACCAGCAGAACGACAGGGGCAGCACCTCTCCGCTACACCTTC
.,TRBV18,16,TRBD1,TRBJ1-1,CASSPPGTGGQGEAFF,TGTGCCAGCTCACCACCCGGGACAGGGGGCCAGGGTGAAGCTTTCTTT
.,TRBV5-6,18,TRBD2,TRBJ2-3,CASSWGVLAGGPTDTQYF,TGTGCCAGCAGCTGGGGTGTACTAGCGGGAGGGCCAACAGATACGCAGTATTTT
.,TRBV5-8,13,.,TRBJ1-4,CASSLIRGGKLFF,TGTGCCAGCAGCTTGATTAGGGGAGGAAAACTGTTTTTT
.,TRBV9,15,TRBD2,TRBJ2-3,CASSVASGSTDTQYF,TGTGCCAGCAGCGTAGCTAGCGGAAGCACAGATACGCAGTATTTT
.,TRBV9,15,TRBD1,TRBJ2-2,CASSMGQVFSGELFF,TGTGCCAGCAGCATGGGACAGGTCTTTAGCGGGGAGCTGTTTTTT
.,TRBV2,11,TRBD2,TRBJ2-1,CASSDETSAFF,TGTGCCAGCAGTGACGAGACTAGCGCGTTCTTC
once,TRBV30,14,.,TRBJ2-5,CAWSDNRVEETQYF,TGTGCCTGGAGTGACAACAGGGTGGAAGAGACCCAGTACTTC
.,TRBV3-1/TRBV3-2,13,TRBD1,TRBJ2-7,CASSPFRGYEQYF,TGTGCCAGCAGCCCGTTCAGGGGGTACGAGCAGTACTTC